This paragraph reports one TCR beta chain. As originally analysed: Estimated nucleated cell counts came from reference gene primer amplification. Generated by immunoSEQ multiplex PCR, the TCRdb table keeps only in-frame clones and is missing some. V, J and clone size are those of that table, while D and trimming were read from the DNA. The table lists more than 150,000 clones, roughly 81% of them singletons, with 9.5% to 15% in the top ten. The Seattle patients joined while their infection was active and were tracked longitudinally afterward. The CDR3 has 14 amino acids. Between the trimmed V and J ends, which lost 0 bases and 8 bases, there was a span of 13 bases. Germline CDR1 and CDR2: LGHNA and YSLEER. This sample is drawn from a study of blood T cell repertoires in COVID-19. Study information: Sample material is recorded as cDNA or gDNA derived from T cells, B-cell-depleted T cells, or PBMCs.

The TCR comes from a woman of 80 years or more with COVID-19, enrolled during active disease. The sample consisted of peripheral blood. The V gene is TRBV4-3, the J gene TRBJ1-2, with D maybe TRBD1 (5 bases). The CDR3 region is CASSQDLTALGYTF. The CDR3 bases are TGCGCCAGCAGCCAAGATCTGACAGCCCTAGGCTACACCTTC.